These 28 T cell receptor beta chains were all obtained from the same sample, sequenced in a study of T cells in severe cutaneous drug reactions. Sequenced patients had Stevens-Johnson syndrome or toxic epidermal necrolysis caused by carbamazepine. Libraries were made by iRepertoire multiplex PCR with TCR subtype-specific primers for bulk and single-cell sequencing. Reanalyzing the multiplex PCR reads, TCRdb keeps one entry per CDR3 protein, without DNA. The listing contains around 20,000 distinct CDR3 sequences. Sequencing was done on a sample of PBMCs. These receptors originate from a human donor with toxic epidermal necrolysis, a severe cutaneous drug reaction.

The J gene is TRBJ1-5, the V gene TRBV11-2. CDR1 is SGHAT, CDR2 FQNNGV, per germline. The CDR3 sequence is 16 residues long. Here the CDR3 reads CASSPQVGMGNQPQHF.

This chain joins TRBV7-2 and TRBJ2-3; TCRdb indicates TRBD1, and absent DNA this call remains unverified. This CDR3 comprises 15 residues. Germline lookup yields CDR1 SGHTA and CDR2 FQGNSA. The CDR3 here is CASSLDQGGTDTQYF.

The chain recombines TRBV4-2 with TRBJ2-1; absent DNA, TCRdb's TRBD2 call cannot be checked. This CDR3 region has 18 residues. Germline loops: CDR1 LGHNA, CDR2 YNFKEQ. The CDR3 reads CASSQDGTSGRGDNEQFF.

The chain joins TRBV19 to TRBJ1-1. Germline V gives CDR1 LNHDA, CDR2 SQIVND (reference sequence). CDR3 length: 17 residues. CDR3 protein: CASSISGPYPMNTEAFF.

V usage is TRBV11-2 and J usage is TRBJ2-3. The CDR3 has 16 amino acids. Germline values: CDR1 SGHAT, CDR2 FQNNGV. The CDR3 is CASSSQGRQSTDTQYF. The variable domain in full, completed from reference TRBV11-2 and TRBJ2-3, reads EAGVAQSPRYKIIEKRQSVAFWCNPISGHATLYWYQQILGQGPKLLIQFQNNGVVDDSQLPKDRFSAERLKGVDSTLKIQPAKLEDSAVYLCASSSQGRQSTDTQYFGPGTRLTVL.

This clonotype is classed as medium-sized by frequency. The genes are TRBV30 and TRBJ2-7. Germline CDR1 reads GTSNPN; CDR2 reads SVGIG (reference sequence). The CDR3 has 13 amino acids. The CDR3 region is CAWSVGILGEQYF. The variable domain in full, completed from reference TRBV30 and TRBJ2-7, reads SQTIHQWPATLVQPVGSPLSLECTVEGTSNPNLYWYRQAAGRGLQLLFYSVGIGQISSEVPQNLSASRPQDRQFILSSKKLLLSDSGFYLCAWSVGILGEQYFGPGTRLTVT.

The chain carries TRBV7-2 and TRBJ1-2. The germline gives CDR1 SGHTA, CDR2 FQGNSA. CDR3 length: 15 amino acids. The CDR3 reads CASSLEVTSNYGYTF. The full variable domain, in which reference TRBV7-2 and TRBJ1-2 provide the parts outside the CDR3, is GAGVSQSPSNKVTEKGKDVELRCDPISGHTALYWYRQSLGQGLEFLIYFQGNSAPDKSGLPSDRFSAERTGGSVSTLTIQRTQQEDSAVYLCASSLEVTSNYGYTFGSGTRLTVV.

V gene TRBV11-2 combines with J gene TRBJ2-3; TCRdb picks TRBD1, but there is no DNA to check that call. Germline CDR1 reads SGHAT; CDR2 reads FQNNGV. There are 15 residues in the CDR3. The CDR3 sequence is CASRMGQSSTDTQYF. Filled out from reference TRBV11-2 and TRBJ2-3, the complete variable domain reads EAGVAQSPRYKIIEKRQSVAFWCNPISGHATLYWYQQILGQGPKLLIQFQNNGVVDDSQLPKDRFSAERLKGVDSTLKIQPAKLEDSAVYLCASRMGQSSTDTQYFGPGTRLTVL.

The chain couples TRBV7-6 to TRBJ2-2; TCRdb picks TRBD1, but there is no DNA to check that call. This CDR3 has 18 residues. Germline loops: CDR1 SGHVS, CDR2 FNYEAQ. The CDR3 loop is CASSAQMTVSRGTGELFF. The variable domain in full, completed from reference TRBV7-6 and TRBJ2-2, reads GAGVSQSPRYKVTKRGQDVALRCDPISGHVSLYWYRQALGQGPEFLTYFNYEAQQDKSGLPNDRFSAERPEGSISTLTIQRTEQRDSAMYRCASSAQMTVSRGTGELFFGEGSRLTVL.

The V call is TRBV7-2, the J call TRBJ2-2; TCRdb selects TRBD2, and the lack of DNA leaves this call unchecked. The V gene's germline CDR1 is SGHTA and CDR2 FQGNSA. This CDR3 is 16 amino acids long. CDR3 in amino acids: CASSLVRLAEGGELFF.

This rearrangement joins TRBV19 to TRBJ2-1; TCRdb returns TRBD2, unconfirmable since there is no DNA. This CDR3 contains 17 residues. Looked up from germline, CDR1 is LNHDA and CDR2 is SQIVND (reference sequence). The chain's CDR3 is CASSIGRGSPSYNEQFF.

The gene calls are TRBV7-2 and TRBJ1-1; the D gene TCRdb calls, TRBD1, cannot be checked with no DNA. CDR3 length: 15 amino acids. Per the germline V gene, CDR1 is SGHTA and CDR2 is FQGNSA. CDR3 sequence: CASSLLANRVVEAFF.

V and J are TRBV20-1 and TRBJ2-1; checking the TCRdb D call of TRBD1 is not possible without DNA. CDR3 size: 12 residues. Looked up from germline, CDR1 is DFQATT and CDR2 is SNEGSKA (reference sequence). CDR3 sequence reads: CSASFTGYEQFF.

The chain has TRBV7-9 and TRBJ1-5. The CDR3 runs to 13 residues. The germline CDR1 and CDR2 sequences are SEHNR and FQNEAQ (reference sequence). CDR3 sequence reads: CASSLENLSPQHF.

This clonotype is medium-sized by frequency. The chain couples TRBV2 to TRBJ1-5; the TRBD1 assignment by TCRdb is unverifiable without DNA. This CDR3 spans 16 amino acids. Germline V gives CDR1 SNHLY, CDR2 FYNNEI. CDR3 in amino acids: CASSGTVQPPNQPQHF.

The CDR3 loop is CASSQELPEKLFF. The J gene is TRBJ1-4, the V gene TRBV3-1. Per germline, CDR1 LGHDT and CDR2 YNNKEL (reference sequence). The CDR3 length is 13 residues.

V gene TRBV11-2 combines with J gene TRBJ2-5; lacking DNA, the TRBD2 call made by TCRdb goes unchecked. Germline V gives CDR1 SGHAT, CDR2 FQNNGV. CDR3 size: 16 residues. CDR3 region: CASSFTAGGQQETQYF.

The chain links TRBV29-1 to TRBJ2-7; TCRdb selects TRBD1, and the lack of DNA leaves this call unchecked. This CDR3 has 15 residues. Germline V lookup: CDR1 SQVTM, CDR2 ANQGSEA. The CDR3 spells CSVTRDRGFVYEQYF.

The chain carries TRBV5-6 and TRBJ2-1; absent DNA, TCRdb's TRBD2 call cannot be checked. Germline assignment: CDR1 SGHDT and CDR2 YYEEEE. This CDR3 contains 19 residues. CDR3 in amino acids: CASSLGSSGRLRSYNEQFF.

The V gene is TRBV27, the J gene TRBJ2-7; TCRdb calls TRBD1, which cannot be checked without DNA. There are 14 residues in the CDR3. CDR1 is MNHEY, CDR2 SMNVEV, per germline (reference sequence). This chain's CDR3 is CASSFGGSSYEQYF.

V is TRBV13 and J is TRBJ2-7; TCRdb's D call, TRBD1, is unchecked because there is no DNA. Germline CDR1 PRHDT, CDR2 FYEKMQ (reference sequence). This CDR3 is built from 15 residues. CDR3 loop: CASSLMGQGAYEQYF.

This sequence joins TRBV7-2 and TRBJ2-7. The length of the CDR3 is 12 residues. CDR1 is SGHTA and CDR2 is FQGNSA in the germline V gene. The CDR3: CASSSSWYEQYF.

This clonotype is labeled medium-sized (0.01 to 0.1%) based on frequency. This sequence joins TRBV7-6 and TRBJ1-1; TCRdb's D call of TRBD1 is untestable without DNA. This CDR3 spans 14 amino acids. The V gene's germline CDR1 is SGHVS and CDR2 FNYEAQ. The CDR3 region is CASSSLDRGTEAFF.

This clonotype is classed as medium-sized by frequency. The chain carries TRBV6-5 and TRBJ1-2; TCRdb's D gene call, TRBD1, goes unchecked for lack of DNA. Looked up from germline, CDR1 is MNHEY and CDR2 is SVGAGI. The CDR3 consists of 15 residues. CDR3 sequence: CASSPGQLLFYGYTF.

V is TRBV19 and J is TRBJ2-2; TCRdb's D gene call, TRBD2, goes unchecked for lack of DNA. The germline CDR1 and CDR2 sequences are LNHDA and SQIVND (reference sequence). The CDR3 loop spans 15 amino acids. The CDR3 sequence: CASSMVRVNTGELFF.

CDR3: CASNDGGTNQPQHF. The chain employs TRBV9 and TRBJ1-5; absent DNA, TCRdb's TRBD1 call cannot be checked. The CDR3 covers 14 residues. Germline V gene sequence: CDR1 SGDLS, CDR2 YYNGEE.

V and J are TRBV20-1 and TRBJ2-3. The germline CDR1 and CDR2 sequences are DFQATT and SNEGSKA (reference sequence). This CDR3 region has 13 residues. The CDR3 loop is CSAKQMSTDTQYF.

By frequency, this clonotype is medium-sized. The rearrangement links TRBV6-5 to TRBJ2-7; TCRdb names TRBD1, which stays unverified in the absence of DNA. The CDR3 is made up of 15 amino acids. Germline V gives CDR1 MNHEY, CDR2 SVGAGI. CDR3 loop: CASSSPGLGSYEQYF.